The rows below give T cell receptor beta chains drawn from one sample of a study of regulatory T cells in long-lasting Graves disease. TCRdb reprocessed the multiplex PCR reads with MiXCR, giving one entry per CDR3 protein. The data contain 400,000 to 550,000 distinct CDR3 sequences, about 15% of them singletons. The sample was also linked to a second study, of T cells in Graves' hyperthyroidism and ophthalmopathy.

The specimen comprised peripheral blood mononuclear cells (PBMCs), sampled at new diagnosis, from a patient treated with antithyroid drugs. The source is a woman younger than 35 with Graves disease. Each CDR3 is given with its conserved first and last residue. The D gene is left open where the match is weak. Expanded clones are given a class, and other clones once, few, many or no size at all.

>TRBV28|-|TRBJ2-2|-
CASSLERQNTGELFF
TGTGCCAGCAGTTTAGAAAGACAGAACACCGGGGAGCTGTTTTTT
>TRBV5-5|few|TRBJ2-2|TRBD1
CASSLTGTATGELFF
TGTGCCAGCAGCTTAACCGGGACAGCCACCGGGGAGCTGTTTTTT
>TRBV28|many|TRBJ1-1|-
CASSLLWAGTEAFF
TGTGCCAGCAGTTTATTGTGGGCGGGGACTGAAGCTTTCTTT
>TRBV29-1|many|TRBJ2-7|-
CSVATSRGYEQYF
TGCAGCGTTGCGACTAGTCGGGGCTACGAGCAGTACTTC
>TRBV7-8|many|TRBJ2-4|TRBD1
CASSLTGAIQYF
TGTGCCAGCAGCTTAACAGGGGCCATTCAGTACTTC
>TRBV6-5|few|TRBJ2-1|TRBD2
CASSYDVRSSGNPNEQFF
TGTGCCAGCAGTTACGATGTTAGAAGTAGCGGGAACCCGAATGAGCAGTTCTTC
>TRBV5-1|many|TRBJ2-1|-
CASSLDNPQGNEQFF
TGCGCCAGCAGCTTGGACAACCCACAGGGAAATGAGCAGTTCTTC
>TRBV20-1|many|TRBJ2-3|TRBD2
CSARNIAGDTTDTQYF
TGCAGTGCTAGAAATATAGCGGGAGACACAACAGATACGCAGTATTTT
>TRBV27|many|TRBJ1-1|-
CAKTDGTRVTEAFF
TGTGCAAAGACGGACGGAACCCGTGTGACTGAAGCTTTCTTT
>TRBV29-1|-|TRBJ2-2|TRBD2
CSVRAGGNTGELFF
TGCAGCGTCCGAGCGGGGGGAAACACCGGGGAGCTGTTTTTT
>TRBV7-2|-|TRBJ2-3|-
CASSLVYDTQYF
TGTGCCAGCAGCTTAGTCTATGATACGCAGTATTTT
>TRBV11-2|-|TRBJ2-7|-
CASSPTGADTYEQYF
TGTGCCAGCAGCCCAACCGGGGCAGATACCTACGAGCAGTACTTC
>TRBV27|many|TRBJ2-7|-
CASSFAVGYEQYF
TGTGCCAGCAGCTTTGCCGTGGGTTACGAGCAGTACTTC
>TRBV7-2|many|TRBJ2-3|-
CASSLAPGTSTDTQYF
TGTGCCAGCAGCTTAGCGCCAGGTACTAGCACAGATACGCAGTATTTT
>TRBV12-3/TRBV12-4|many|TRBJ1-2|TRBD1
CASSLTGQGPYGYTF
TGTGCCAGCAGTTTAACCGGACAGGGTCCCTATGGCTACACCTTC
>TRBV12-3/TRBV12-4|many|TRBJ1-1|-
CASSFAPTTEAFF
TGTGCCAGCAGTTTTGCCCCTACAACTGAAGCTTTCTTT
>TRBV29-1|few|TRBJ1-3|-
CSVDLGGNTIYF
TGCAGCGTTGACCTGGGGGGAAACACCATATATTTT
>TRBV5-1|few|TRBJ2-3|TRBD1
CASSLVQGEDTQYF
TGCGCCAGCAGCTTGGTTCAGGGGGAAGATACGCAGTATTTT
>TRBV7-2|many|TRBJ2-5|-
CASSLGSGSQETQYF
TGTGCCAGCAGCTTAGGAAGCGGGTCACAAGAGACCCAGTACTTC
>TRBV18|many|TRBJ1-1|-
CASSLNREGTEAFF
TGTGCCAGCTCACTTAACAGGGAAGGCACTGAAGCTTTCTTT
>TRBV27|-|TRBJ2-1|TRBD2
CASRGLEYANEQFF
TGTGCCAGCCGAGGACTAGAGTACGCCAATGAGCAGTTCTTC
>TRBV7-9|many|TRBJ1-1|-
CASSFPQKLLNTEAFF
TGTGCCAGCAGCTTTCCGCAGAAACTTTTGAACACTGAAGCTTTCTTT
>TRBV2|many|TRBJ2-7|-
CASKMAGGSYEQYF
TGTGCCAGCAAAATGGCCGGCGGCTCCTACGAGCAGTACTTC
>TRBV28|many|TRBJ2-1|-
CASRLNGNTYNEQFF
TGTGCCAGCAGGCTCAATGGGAACACCTACAATGAGCAGTTCTTC
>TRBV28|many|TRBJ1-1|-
CASSSQTQRNTEAFF
TGTGCCAGCAGTTCGCAAACTCAAAGGAACACTGAAGCTTTCTTT
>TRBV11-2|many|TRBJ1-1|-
CASSLGRMAGRDTEAFF
TGTGCCAGCAGCTTAGGCCGAATGGCAGGGAGAGACACTGAAGCTTTCTTT
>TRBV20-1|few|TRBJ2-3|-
CSASNLAVPSTDTQYF
TGCAGTGCTAGCAACTTAGCGGTCCCCTCCACAGATACGCAGTATTTT
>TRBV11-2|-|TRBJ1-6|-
CASSPIFSSASYNSPLDF
TGTGCCAGCAGCCCGATATTTTCCAGTGCATCCTATAATTCACCCCTCGACTTT
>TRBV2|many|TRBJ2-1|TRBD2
CASSLTSDNEQFF
TGTGCCAGCAGTCTTACTAGCGACAATGAGCAGTTCTTC
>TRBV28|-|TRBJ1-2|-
CASTLRGIGYGYTF
TGTGCCAGCACCTTACGGGGGATCGGCTATGGCTACACCTTC
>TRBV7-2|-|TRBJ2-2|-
CASSPREGQGGGTGELFF
TGTGCCAGCAGCCCAAGAGAGGGGCAGGGTGGGGGCACCGGGGAGCTGTTTTTT
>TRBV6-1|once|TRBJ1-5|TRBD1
CASRIGTGRNQPQHF
TGTGCCAGCAGAATAGGGACAGGGAGAAATCAGCCCCAGCATTTT
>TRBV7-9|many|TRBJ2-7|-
CASSSGPQGLVDEQYF
TGTGCCAGCAGCTCGGGCCCCCAGGGGTTAGTTGACGAGCAGTACTTC
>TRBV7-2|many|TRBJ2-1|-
CASSLVAATYNEQFF
TGTGCCAGCAGCTTAGTAGCGGCGACCTACAATGAGCAGTTCTTC
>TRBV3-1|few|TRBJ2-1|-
CASSQEGGRLYNEQFF
TGTGCCAGCAGCCAAGAAGGAGGCAGGCTCTACAATGAGCAGTTCTTC
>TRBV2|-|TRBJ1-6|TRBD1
CASRERPGQSSYNSPLHF
TGTGCCAGCAGAGAAAGACCGGGACAGAGCTCCTATAATTCACCCCTCCACTTT
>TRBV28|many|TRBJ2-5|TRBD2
CASSPTSAEETQYF
TGTGCCAGCAGCCCTACTAGCGCGGAAGAGACCCAGTACTTC
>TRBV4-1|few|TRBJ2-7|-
CATGPRGGYEQYF
TGCGCCACCGGCCCTAGGGGTGGCTACGAGCAGTACTTC
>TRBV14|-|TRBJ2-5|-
CASSQALVETQYF
TGTGCCAGCAGCCAAGCCCTGGTGGAGACCCAGTACTTC
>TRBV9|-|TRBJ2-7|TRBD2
CASSVRLAGAYNEQYF
TGTGCCAGCAGCGTTCGGTTAGCGGGAGCATACAATGAGCAGTACTTC
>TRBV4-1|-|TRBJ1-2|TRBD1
CASSQVSPDRGGYTF
TGCGCCAGCAGCCAAGTTTCCCCTGACAGGGGTGGCTACACCTTC
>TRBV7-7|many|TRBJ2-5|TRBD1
CASSYQTGAETQYF
TGTGCTAGCAGCTATCAGACAGGGGCCGAGACCCAGTACTTC
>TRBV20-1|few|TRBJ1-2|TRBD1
CSARGGQGVGYTF
TGCAGTGCTAGGGGCGGACAGGGTGTTGGCTACACCTTC
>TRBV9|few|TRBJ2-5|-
CASSVLPRSGEETQYF
TGTGCCAGCAGCGTACTTCCCCGGTCAGGGGAAGAGACCCAGTACTTC
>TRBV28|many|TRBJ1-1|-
CASSWAYQVHGAPEAFF
TGTGCCAGCAGTTGGGCCTACCAGGTCCACGGGGCGCCTGAAGCTTTCTTT
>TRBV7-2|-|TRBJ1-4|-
CASSLSGGDPEKLFF
TGTGCCAGCAGCTTATCGGGTGGGGACCCTGAAAAACTGTTTTTT
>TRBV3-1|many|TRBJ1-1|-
CASSQGAGVEAFF
TGTGCCAGCAGCCAGGGGGCGGGAGTGGAAGCTTTCTTT
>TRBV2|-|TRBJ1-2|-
CARGQGGPSGYTF
TGTGCCAGAGGACAAGGCGGGCCTTCCGGCTACACCTTC
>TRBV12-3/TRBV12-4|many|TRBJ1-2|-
CASSLGRGYGYTF
TGTGCCAGCAGTTTAGGTCGAGGGTATGGCTACACCTTC
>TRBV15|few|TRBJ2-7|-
CATGIPNSYEQYF
TGTGCCACCGGTATACCAAACTCCTACGAGCAGTACTTC
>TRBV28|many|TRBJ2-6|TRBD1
CASHRGPSSGANVLTF
TGTGCCAGCCACAGGGGGCCATCCTCTGGGGCCAACGTCCTGACTTTC
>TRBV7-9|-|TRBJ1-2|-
CASSETAYGYTF
TGTGCCAGCAGCGAAACGGCCTATGGCTACACCTTC